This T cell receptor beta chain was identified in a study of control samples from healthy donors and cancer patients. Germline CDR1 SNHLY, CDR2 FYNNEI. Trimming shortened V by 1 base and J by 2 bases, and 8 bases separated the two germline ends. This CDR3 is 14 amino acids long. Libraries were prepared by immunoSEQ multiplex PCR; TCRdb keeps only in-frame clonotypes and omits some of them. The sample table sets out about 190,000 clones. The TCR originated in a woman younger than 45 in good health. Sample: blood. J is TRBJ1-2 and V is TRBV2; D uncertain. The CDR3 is CASSEGRANYGYTF. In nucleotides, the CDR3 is TGTGCCAGCAGTGAAGGAAGAGCCAACTATGGCTACACCTTC.